This T cell receptor beta chain is drawn from a study of breast tumors, draining lymph nodes, adjacent tissues. Study-level findings and limits: Tumor T cell lymph node origin was a supported hypothesis, not proven. Compared with lymph nodes, tumors were less diverse; compared with nontumor tissue, more. Luminal-like breast cancer showed significantly higher tumor–nontumor repertoire similarity than basal-like.

In TCRdb, the multiplex PCR reads were re-called with MiXCR into one record per CDR3 protein. In the table there are 45,000 to 60,000 distinct CDR3 sequences, 23% of which are singletons. The germline V gene encodes CDR1 SGDLS and CDR2 YYNGEE. This CDR3 spans 15 amino acids. Trimming cost V 1 base and J 4 bases, with 12 bases left between them. In this sample, this clonotype turned up many times. Its antigen is not known. The V call is TRBV9, the J call TRBJ1-3; no firm D call. The clonotype originates from a female donor with breast cancer. Some clones in this sample may be carry-over from other donors' samples. Material for sequencing was breast tumor tissue. The CDR3: CASSVHWGAGNTIYF. The CDR3 region has the DNA TGTGCCAGCAGCGTACACTGGGGTGCCGGAAACACCATATATTTT.